Shown below are 27 T cell receptor beta chains from a single sample sequenced in a study of T cells in Graves' hyperthyroidism and ophthalmopathy. What was amplified from RNA transcripts were TCR beta CDR3 regions. RT-PCR in the first round (using the HTBI primer set) targeted the TCR CDR3. In TCRdb, the multiplex PCR reads were re-called with MiXCR into one record per CDR3 protein. In the table there are a few hundred thousand distinct CDR3 sequences, 12% to 15% of which are singletons. Sequencing was performed on blood. These receptors all come from a woman aged 18 to 35 with Graves' hyperthyroidism.

The sample holds one count of this clonotype. A single base separates this from a much larger clone, so it may be a read error. The rearrangement links TRBV7-2 to TRBJ1-2; maybe TRBD1 (5 bases). This CDR3 comprises 15 residues. Germline CDR1 is SGHTA and CDR2 is FQGNSA. The CDR3 nucleotides read TGTGCCAACAGCTTAGAGGTGGGGGGAGGCTATGGCTACACCTTC. Amino acids: CANSLEVGGGYGYTF. The whole variable domain, filled in from reference TRBV7-2 and TRBJ1-2, reads GAGVSQSPSNKVTEKGKDVELRCDPISGHTALYWYRQSLGQGLEFLIYFQGNSAPDKSGLPSDRFSAERTGGSVSTLTIQRTQQEDSAVYLCANSLEVGGGYGYTFGSGTRLTVV.

CDR3 DNA sequence: TGTGCCAGCAGTTTATCGGCGACGGGGGGTGGCTACACCTTC. Protein: CASSLSATGGGYTF. This chain uses TRBV27 with TRBJ1-2; D might be TRBD1 (5 bases). Germline CDR1 is MNHEY and CDR2 is SMNVEV (reference sequence). The V gene lost 0 bases and the J gene lost 7 bases, with 12 bases spanning the gap. The CDR3 covers 14 residues.

The table lists this clonotype with many counts. The chain joins TRBV9 to TRBJ2-5; no clear D. Germline loops: CDR1 SGDLS, CDR2 YYNGEE. The CDR3 has 15 amino acids. Trimming took 0 bases from V and 4 from J, leaving 13 bases between them. The CDR3 loop reads CASSVGVSPGETQYF. The CDR3 DNA reads as TGTGCCAGCAGCGTAGGCGTCAGTCCGGGAGAGACCCAGTACTTC.

This clonotype was observed a handful of times. The rearrangement links TRBV27 to TRBJ2-5, with 7 bases fitting TRBD2. V trimming: 5 bases; J trimming: 10 bases; junction bases outside the gene matches: 13. This CDR3 comprises 14 residues. Germline values: CDR1 MNHEY, CDR2 SMNVEV (reference sequence). CDR3 sequence (DNA): TGTGCCAGCAGTACTCTTGCGGGAGCGTCCAGCCAGTACTTC. It translates to CASSTLAGASSQYF.

The CDR3 coding sequence is TGTGCCAGCAGAAGACAGGGGGCGACTTTAAGCAATCAGCCCCAGCATTTT. As protein: CASRRQGATLSNQPQHF. The V gene is TRBV6-1, the J gene TRBJ1-5; 10 bases align to TRBD1. Germline loops: CDR1 MNHNS, CDR2 SASEGT. V gave up 6 bases and J gave up 1 base; unmatched junction bases: 9. This CDR3 is built from 17 residues.

In its sample, this clonotype was seen many times. The chain links TRBV6-2 or TRBV6-3 to TRBJ1-5, with unresolved D. V lost 4 bases, J lost 6 bases, and 16 bases lay in between. This CDR3 is built from 15 residues. Germline loops: CDR1 MNHEY, CDR2 SVGEGT. CDR3 region: CASSSLRTESQPQHF. DNA of the CDR3: TGTGCCAGCAGTTCCCTTCGAACTGAGAGTCAGCCCCAGCATTTT.

Many counts were recorded for this clonotype. V gene TRBV29-1 combines with J gene TRBJ1-3; maybe TRBD1 (6 bases). Germline CDR1 is SQVTM and CDR2 is ANQGSEA. CDR3 length equals 15 residues. Trimming pared 6 bases from V and 3 bases from J, leaving 18 bases between. CDR3 nucleotide sequence: TGCAGCGTGGTCCCCGATACAGGGAATGGAAACACCATATATTTT. The encoded protein is CSVVPDTGNGNTIYF.

This clonotype was seen repeatedly, ten times or more. The chain uses TRBV18 and TRBJ1-2; D is undetermined. Germline CDR1 is KGHSH and CDR2 is LQKENI. V gave up 2 bases and J gave up 4 bases, with 11 bases separating them. This CDR3 contains 14 residues. The CDR3 sequence is CASSPGYFGYGYTF. In DNA form, the CDR3 reads TGTGCCAGCTCACCAGGGTATTTCGGCTATGGCTACACCTTC. Complete variable domain (other parts from reference TRBV18 and TRBJ1-2): NAGVMQNPRHLVRRRGQEARLRCSPMKGHSHVYWYRQLPEEGLKFMVYLQKENIIDESGMPKERFSAEFPKEGPSILRIQQVVRGDSAAYFCASSPGYFGYGYTFGSGTRLTVV.

The genes are TRBV18 and TRBJ1-1; D is uncertain. This CDR3 has 16 residues. The V end lost 2 bases, the J end lost 4 bases, and 17 bases lay between the germline ends. The V gene's germline CDR1 is KGHSH and CDR2 LQKENI. The CDR3, as DNA: TGTGCCAGCTCACCAAGTCCAGGTAGCGTTGGCACTGAAGCTTTCTTT. This gives the protein CASSPSPGSVGTEAFF.

In this sample, this clonotype turned up a few times. The chain carries TRBV5-1 and TRBJ2-2; D is unclear. The V gene's germline CDR1 is SGHRS and CDR2 YFSETQ. The CDR3 spans 13 residues. V lost 6 bases and J 4 bases, leaving 10 bases between the germline ends. Here the CDR3 reads CASTLDTTGELFF. CDR3 nucleotides: TGCGCCAGCACGCTTGACACCACCGGGGAGCTGTTTTTT. Full variable domain (rest looked up from reference TRBV5-1 and TRBJ2-2): KAGVTQTPRYLIKTRGQQVTLSCSPISGHRSVSWYQQTPGQGLQFLFEYFSETQRNKGNFPGRFSGRQFSNSRSEMNVSTLELGDSALYLCASTLDTTGELFFGEGSRLTVL.

This clonotype turned up a few times. The CDR3 sequence: CASSLEGGRDIQYF. The CDR3 DNA reads as TGCGCCAGCAGCTTGGAGGGCGGGAGAGACATTCAGTACTTC. The V and J genes are TRBV5-1 and TRBJ2-4, with 7 nucleotides matching TRBD2. V was clipped by 0 bases and J by 8 bases; unmatched bases: 5. CDR1 and CDR2 (germline): SGHRS, YFSETQ. This CDR3 is built from 14 residues.

This clonotype was seen at least ten times. The chain links TRBV2 to TRBJ1-4; TRBD1 is a possible D gene (6 bases). Germline V gene data show CDR1 as SNHLY and CDR2 as FYNNEI. The CDR3 runs to 16 residues. Deletions cut 5 bases from V and 8 bases from J, with 21 bases between. CDR3 amino acids: CASSFDLDRSGEKLFF. The CDR3 DNA follows: TGTGCCAGCAGTTTTGACCTCGACAGGAGCGGAGAAAAACTGTTTTTT.

This clonotype has a count of ten or more. The chain employs TRBV12-3 or TRBV12-4 and TRBJ2-5; 10 positions agree with TRBD2. J lost 2 bases, V lost 6 bases, and 3 bases had no gene match. This CDR3 has 14 residues. The CDR3 spells CASRGTSVQETQYF. The CDR3 DNA reads TGTGCCAGCAGGGGGACTAGCGTACAAGAGACCCAGTACTTC.

The chain links TRBV6-1 to TRBJ2-1; no reliable D call. The germline CDR1 and CDR2 sequences are MNHNS and SASEGT. V was pared by 10 bases and J by 7 bases, with 17 bases between. The length of the CDR3 is 13 residues. This CDR3 is CATLDLGGNEQFF. Written as DNA, the CDR3 is TGTGCCACCCTGGACCTCGGTGGGAATGAGCAGTTCTTC.

The sample holds many counts of this clonotype. The chain is built from TRBV28 and TRBJ2-7; TRBD2 agrees at 9 bases. Germline V lookup: CDR1 MDHEN, CDR2 SYDVKM. The CDR3 is 17 amino acids. With 4 bases clipped from V and 3 bases from J, the junction kept 13 bases outside the gene matches. CDR3: CASSSFGSSGRNYEQYF. DNA of the CDR3: TGTGCCAGCAGTTCGTTTGGAAGTAGCGGGAGAAACTACGAGCAGTACTTC.

This clonotype has a count of ten or more. V gene TRBV7-2 combines with J gene TRBJ2-2; 12 bases align to TRBD2. V lost 5 bases to trimming and J lost 6 bases; unmatched junction nucleotides: 4. The germline CDR1 and CDR2 sequences are SGHTA and FQGNSA. CDR3 length: 15 residues. Written as DNA, the CDR3 is TGTGCCAGCAGCCCCTCTAGCGGGAGGGCCGGGGAGCTGTTTTTT. This encodes CASSPSSGRAGELFF.

This clonotype was observed many times. The chain uses TRBV24-1 and TRBJ1-5; D is unclear. Germline V gives CDR1 KGHDR, CDR2 SFDVKD. The CDR3 contains 12 residues. Trimming cost V 5 bases and J 7 bases, with 8 bases left between them. The CDR3 loop is CATSVQAQPQHF. The CDR3 DNA is TGTGCCACCAGTGTGCAAGCACAGCCCCAGCATTTT.

This clonotype was picked up many times. The V call is TRBV7-8, the J call TRBJ2-4, with 11 nucleotides matching TRBD1. This CDR3 spans 19 amino acids. The germline V gene has CDR1 SGHVS and CDR2 FQNEAQ. The V gene end was trimmed by 0 bases and the J gene end by 1 base; junction bases not matched to a gene: 8. CDR3 in DNA: TGTGCCAGCAGCTTAGCAGGACAGGGGGCAAACTGGGCCAAAAACATTCAGTACTTC. Protein product: CASSLAGQGANWAKNIQYF.

This clonotype has just a few counts. The chain uses TRBV20-1 and TRBJ2-7; 8 nucleotides line up with TRBD2. The junction had 6 bases not matched to a gene; V was cut back by 3 bases and J by 2 bases. Germline V gene sequence: CDR1 DFQATT, CDR2 SNEGSKA (reference sequence). This CDR3 contains 14 residues. CDR3 DNA sequence: TGCAGTGCTAGCCCGGGACTAGTAGCCTACGAGCAGTACTTC. Encoded protein: CSASPGLVAYEQYF.

This chain uses TRBV20-1 with TRBJ1-3, with 7 nucleotides matching TRBD1. CDR3 length: 18 residues. Germline CDR1 is DFQATT and CDR2 is SNEGSKA (reference sequence). The V gene end was trimmed by 0 bases and the J gene end by 0 bases; junction bases not matched to a gene: 11. CDR3 coding DNA: TGCAGTGCTAGAGATGGGGATGACAGGGACTTCTCTGGAAACACCATATATTTT. Translating gives CSARDGDDRDFSGNTIYF.

CDR3 nucleotide sequence: TGTGCCACTTCGAGGGGGGCCCCGAACACTGAAGCTTTCTTT. Encoded protein: CATSRGAPNTEAFF. The chain carries TRBV7-9 and TRBJ1-1, with D possibly TRBD1 on 6 matching bases. CDR3 length: 14 amino acids. CDR1 and CDR2 (germline): SEHNR, FQNEAQ (reference sequence). Trimming removed 10 bases at V and 1 base at J, with 16 bases between.

The table lists this clonotype with many counts. V gene TRBV30 combines with J gene TRBJ1-2; weak D call: TRBD1 (6 bases). The germline gives CDR1 GTSNPN, CDR2 SVGIG (reference sequence). CDR3 length: 13 residues. V shed 5 bases and J shed 4 bases, with 14 bases lying between them. The CDR3 DNA follows: TGTGCCTGGGAAGGGGGGAGTACCTATGGCTACACCTTC. Translating gives CAWEGGSTYGYTF.

In this sample, this clonotype turned up many times. This chain links TRBV2 with TRBJ2-7; TRBD2 agrees at 10 bases. V dropped 6 bases and J dropped 5; count of bases not matched to a gene: 7. The CDR3 has 14 residues. Germline-derived CDR1 and CDR2 are SNHLY and FYNNEI. The CDR3 loop is CASSYKGLANEQYF. The CDR3 DNA sequence: TGTGCCAGCAGCTACAAGGGACTAGCGAACGAGCAGTACTTC. The full variable domain, its missing parts supplied by reference TRBV2 and TRBJ2-7, is EPEVTQTPSHQVTQMGQEVILRCVPISNHLYFYWYRQILGQKVEFLVSFYNNEISEKSEIFDDQFSVERPDGSNFTLKIRSTKLEDSAMYFCASSYKGLANEQYFGPGTRLTVT.

The chain joins TRBV11-2 to TRBJ1-5, with a tentative D call TRBD1 (6 bases). V was trimmed by 5 bases and J by 2 bases, leaving 10 bases between them. Germline CDR1 SGHAT, CDR2 FQNNGV. The CDR3 length is 14 residues. The chain's CDR3 is CASSAQGGNQPQHF. The CDR3 bases are TGTGCCAGCAGCGCACAGGGTGGCAATCAGCCCCAGCATTTT.

This clonotype was detected only once. The V and J genes are TRBV6-5 and TRBJ1-5; D is uncertain. The CDR3 runs 12 residues. Germline values: CDR1 MNHEY, CDR2 SVGAGI. V was shortened by 2 bases and J by 3 bases, with 2 bases between the two germline ends. DNA for the CDR3: TGTGCCAGCAGTTACGTCAATCAGCCCCAGCATTTT. Translating it yields CASSYVNQPQHF.

This clonotype was seen at least ten times. The chain joins TRBV10-1 to TRBJ2-1, with TRBD2 as a possible D gene (6 bases). V shed 6 bases and J shed 4 bases, with 22 bases lying between them. Germline V gene lookup returns CDR1 WNHNN and CDR2 SYGVQD (reference sequence). The CDR3 has 17 residues. In nucleotides, the CDR3 is TGCGCCAGCAGACCATTATCCCGGGGAGGTTGGTACAATGAGCAGTTCTTC. Protein product: CASRPLSRGGWYNEQFF.

This clonotype appeared many times. The chain recombines TRBV18 with TRBJ2-7; D ambiguous. The CDR3 spans 13 residues. Germline assignment: CDR1 KGHSH and CDR2 LQKENI. Trimming took 3 bases from V and 0 from J, leaving 6 bases between them. The CDR3 nucleotides read TGTGCCAGCTCACCCTTTTTCTCCTACGAGCAGTACTTC. Its translation: CASSPFFSYEQYF.